The 12 T cell receptor beta chains given below trace back to one sample, sequenced in a study of blood T cell repertoires in COVID-19. Here immunoSEQ multiplex PCR was the method, and the copy in TCRdb shows in-frame clones only, minus some. The data show some 180,000 clones, roughly three quarters seen once. Sequencing was performed on PBMCs or T cells enriched from blood (not recorded which). The source of these receptors is a man in his 60s who had been exposed to COVID-19.

This rearrangement joins TRBV11-3 to TRBJ2-3; no definite D call. The CDR3 spans 13 residues. Trimming removed 0 bases at V and 7 bases at J, with 8 bases between. CDR1 and CDR2 from the germline V gene are SGHNT and YENEEA. As DNA, the CDR3 is TGTGCCAGCAGCTTAGAAATGTCTCATACGCAGTATTTT. It translates to CASSLEMSHTQYF.

The rearrangement joins TRBV19 to TRBJ2-5; 11 bases line up with TRBD2. CDR1 and CDR2 (germline): LNHDA, SQIVND (reference sequence). The CDR3 loop spans 19 amino acids. Trimming cost V 6 bases and J 4 bases; bases outside gene matches: 19. CDR3 nucleotides: TGTGCCAGTAGCCCGAGACTAGCGGGATCCCCCGGTGGTAGAGAGACCCAGTACTTC. It codes for CASSPRLAGSPGGRETQYF.

The rearrangement uses TRBV30 and TRBJ1-1, with 7 bases matching TRBD1. The CDR3 loop spans 13 amino acids. V shed 3 bases and J 7 bases; nucleotides not matched to a gene: 8. The germline gives CDR1 GTSNPN, CDR2 SVGIG (reference sequence). The DNA of the CDR3 is TGTGCCTGGAGGATGGACAGGTTTGATGAAGCTTTCTTT. This translates into CAWRMDRFDEAFF.

This clone showed up just a few times. V is TRBV5-1 and J is TRBJ1-4, with TRBD1 identical over 11 bases. The CDR3 length is 15 residues. Germline V gene sequence: CDR1 SGHRS, CDR2 YFSETQ. Losses at the gene ends were 7 bases for V and 3 bases for J; bases not matched to a gene: 5. This chain's CDR3 is CASRGQGGPNEKLFF. The CDR3 DNA reads as TGCGCCAGCCGGGGACAGGGGGGTCCTAATGAAAAACTGTTTTTT.

This clone was counted a single time. V usage is TRBV2 and J usage is TRBJ1-6; the D gene is possibly TRBD1 (6 bases). V gave up 9 bases and J gave up 6 bases, with 12 bases separating them. The CDR3 is made up of 13 amino acids. Germline V gives CDR1 SNHLY, CDR2 FYNNEI. Here the CDR3 reads CASTGIVNSPLHF. CDR3 coding DNA: TGTGCCAGTACAGGGATAGTTAATTCACCCCTCCACTTT.

V is TRBV5-1 and J is TRBJ2-2; possibly TRBD1 for D (6 bases). The CDR3 is made up of 15 amino acids. Germline CDR1 and CDR2: SGHRS and YFSETQ. V lost 1 base, J lost 7 bases, and 14 bases lay in between. This CDR3 is CASSLLQGGGGELFF. CDR3 nucleotides: TGCGCCAGCAGCTTGTTACAGGGTGGAGGCGGGGAGCTGTTTTTT. The whole variable domain, remainder taken from reference TRBV5-1 and TRBJ2-2, is KAGVTQTPRYLIKTRGQQVTLSCSPISGHRSVSWYQQTPGQGLQFLFEYFSETQRNKGNFPGRFSGRQFSNSRSEMNVSTLELGDSALYLCASSLLQGGGGELFFGEGSRLTVL.

J is TRBJ1-1 and V is TRBV9; the match to TRBD1 covers 7 bases. The CDR3 consists of 15 residues. Germline-derived CDR1 and CDR2 are SGDLS and YYNGEE. V trimming: 0 bases; J trimming: 1 base; junction bases outside the gene matches: 3. In DNA form, the CDR3 reads TGTGCCAGCAGCGTAGCTGGGACAGCGAACACTGAAGCTTTCTTT. Translating gives CASSVAGTANTEAFF.

This clone appeared a single time. This chain uses TRBV7-8 with TRBJ2-1; 10 bases align to TRBD1. The V gene end was trimmed by 5 bases and the J gene end by 0 bases; junction bases not matched to a gene: 13. CDR1 SGHVS and CDR2 FQNEAQ come from the germline V gene. This CDR3 comprises 19 residues. The CDR3 loop reads CASSAGTGDTSSSYNEQFF. DNA for the CDR3: TGTGCCAGCAGCGCCGGGACAGGGGACACATCGAGCTCCTACAATGAGCAGTTCTTC.

The chain employs TRBV7-9 and TRBJ2-1; TRBD2 agrees at 8 bases. The CDR3 is 16 amino acids. J was trimmed by 6 bases and V by 5 bases; bases with no gene match: 12. Germline CDR1 and CDR2: SEHNR and FQNEAQ (reference sequence). CDR3 in DNA: TGTGCCAGCAGCCATTTAGCGGGGAGAGGGGGCAATGAGCAGTTCTTC. Amino acid sequence: CASSHLAGRGGNEQFF.

This sequence joins TRBV7-2 and TRBJ1-6; 11 bases align to TRBD1. The germline V gene has CDR1 SGHTA and CDR2 FQGNSA. J lost 9 bases, V lost 4 bases, and 5 bases had no gene match. The CDR3 runs to 15 residues. In DNA, the CDR3 is TGTGCCAGCAGCTCAGGGGGGACAGGGGGTTCACCCCTCCACTTT. It translates to CASSSGGTGGSPLHF. The whole variable domain, filled in from reference TRBV7-2 and TRBJ1-6, reads GAGVSQSPSNKVTEKGKDVELRCDPISGHTALYWYRQSLGQGLEFLIYFQGNSAPDKSGLPSDRFSAERTGGSVSTLTIQRTQQEDSAVYLCASSSGGTGGSPLHFGNGTRLTVT.

V gene TRBV9 combines with J gene TRBJ2-1; TRBD2 matches at 10 bases. Per germline, CDR1 SGDLS and CDR2 YYNGEE. This CDR3 region has 17 residues. V was clipped by 6 bases and J by 1 base; unmatched bases: 10. The CDR3 DNA sequence: TGTGCCAGCACCCGGACTAGCGGCCCAGGGTCCTACAATGAGCAGTTCTTC. Amino acids: CASTRTSGPGSYNEQFF.

This clone showed up just once. The chain is built from TRBV24-1 and TRBJ2-2, with 13 bases identical to TRBD2. The CDR3 covers 18 residues. Germline assignment: CDR1 KGHDR and CDR2 SFDVKD. The V and J ends lost 5 bases and 2 bases, in that order; junction bases with no gene match: 7. CDR3: CATSASPGLAGNTGELFF. CDR3 DNA sequence: TGTGCCACCAGTGCCTCCCCGGGACTAGCGGGAAACACCGGGGAGCTGTTTTTT.